The T cell receptor (beta chain) described here comes from a study of Ad26.COV2.S vaccination and SARS-CoV-2 variants. About the study: Donor was one of the participants in the Ad26.COV2.S arm of the COV1001 trial.

About this clone: No antigen is known for it.

Germline-derived CDR1 and CDR2 are SNHLY and FYNNEI. The CDR3 has 17 amino acids. The trim removed 1 base at V and 8 bases at J, leaving 9 bases unmatched. Noted treatment: 15 to 20 received Ad26.COV2.S at low or high dose, single or two shots; 5 received placebo; per-sample allocation not given. Specimens were obtained on day 63 following the first vaccine or placebo injection. An 18-55-year-old adult in Boston served as donor. Findings and limits, study-wide: Relative to placebo recipients, vaccine recipients exhibited elevated spike-specific TCR breadth.

The table came from immunoSEQ multiplex PCR; TCRdb's copy has only in-frame clones and leaves some out. The table has 440,000 or so clones, 90% seen once. V gene TRBV2 combines with J gene TRBJ2-1, with 12 positions matching TRBD2. The material was peripheral blood, obtained in a trial of Ad26.COV2.S vaccine versus placebo. The sequence was collected from a person between 18 and 59 years old who received the Ad26.COV2.S COVID-19 vaccine or a placebo. CDR3 amino acids: CASSEGLTSGSGDEQFF. CDR3 bases: TGTGCCAGCAGTGAAGGGTTGACTAGCGGGAGTGGAGATGAGCAGTTCTTC.